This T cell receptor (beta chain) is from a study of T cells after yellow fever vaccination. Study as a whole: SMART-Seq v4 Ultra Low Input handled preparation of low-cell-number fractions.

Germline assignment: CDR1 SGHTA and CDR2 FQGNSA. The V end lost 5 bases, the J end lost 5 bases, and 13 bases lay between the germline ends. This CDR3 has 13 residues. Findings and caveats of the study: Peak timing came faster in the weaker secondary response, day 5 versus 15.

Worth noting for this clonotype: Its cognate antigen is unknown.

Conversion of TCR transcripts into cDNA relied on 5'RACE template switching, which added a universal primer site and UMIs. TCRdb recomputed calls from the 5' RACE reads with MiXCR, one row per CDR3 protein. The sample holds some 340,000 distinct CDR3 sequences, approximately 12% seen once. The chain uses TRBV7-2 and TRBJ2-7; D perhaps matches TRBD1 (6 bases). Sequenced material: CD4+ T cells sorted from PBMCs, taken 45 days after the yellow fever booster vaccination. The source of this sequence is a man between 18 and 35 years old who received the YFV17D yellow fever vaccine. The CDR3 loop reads CASSPDSLDEQYF. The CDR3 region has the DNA TGTGCCAGCAGCCCGGACAGTTTGGACGAGCAGTACTTC.